This T cell receptor beta chain was sequenced during a study of shared clonotypes between healthy human individuals. Across the whole study: Researchers assigned three CD4 naive, three CD4 memory, two CD8 naive and one CD8 memory plate to each donor. Findings and limits, study-wide: When naive CD4 clonotypes were compared across several donors, approximately 5% were shared.

Libraries were prepared by immunoSEQ multiplex PCR; TCRdb keeps only in-frame clonotypes and omits some of them. There are millions of clones in the sample; just over 90% occur only once, and over 0.12% lies in the top ten. A remark on this clone: Its antigen is not known.

Sequenced sample: naive CD4+ T cells sorted from blood. The subset here: CD45RA+ positively selected. The origin of this receptor is a man between 18 and 29 years old in good health.

The CDR3 DNA sequence: TGTGCCAGCAGTTACACGACAGGGGTAGAGACCCAGTACTTC. The encoded protein is CASSYTTGVETQYF. This chain links TRBV6-5 with TRBJ2-5, with TRBD1 matching over 8 bases. The CDR3 runs 14 residues. Germline values: CDR1 MNHEY, CDR2 SVGAGI. The V gene end was trimmed by 2 bases and the J gene end by 4 bases; junction bases not matched to a gene: 3.